These T cell receptor beta chains were read from a single sample in a study of cytomegalovirus exposure and HLA in healthy donors. Sequencing used immunoSEQ multiplex PCR; TCRdb keeps in-frame clones, though not all of them. The data contain 90,000 to 130,000 clones, about 79% of them seen just once; the ten biggest clones take up approximately 3.1%. Sequencing input: PBMCs. The source of these receptors is a woman younger than 35 in good health and CMV-seropositive. Each CDR3 is given with its conserved first and last residue. A D gene is named only where the DNA matches it firmly. Size values are once, few and many counts, or a class for expanded clones, and some rows have none.

once,TRBD2,TRBV30,TRBJ2-5,17,TGTGCCTGGAGTGTCCCCTTACCGGGGGGGGGCCAAGAGACCCAGTACTTC,CAWSVPLPGGGQETQYF
-,-,TRBV4-2,TRBJ2-7,12,TGTGCCAGCAGCCAAGATGGTAACTCGCAGTACTTC,CASSQDGNSQYF
-,TRBD1,TRBV28,TRBJ1-6,14,TGTGCCAGCAGCCGACAGGGCGATTTAGCACCCCTCCACTTT,CASSRQGDLAPLHF
-,-,TRBV11-3,TRBJ2-1,14,TGTGCCAGCAGCTTATGGCAGGGTAGGAATGAGCAGTTCTTC,CASSLWQGRNEQFF
-,-,TRBV14,TRBJ1-2,13,TGTGCCAGCAGCCAACGCTTAGCCTATGGCTACACCTTC,CASSQRLAYGYTF
few,-,TRBV6-5,TRBJ1-5,15,TGTGCCAGCAGTCGGGAGACTCCCCTTTATCAGCCCCAGCATTTT,CASSRETPLYQPQHF
-,-,TRBV6-5,TRBJ2-1,12,TGTGCCAGCAGTTACGGAGGCAATGAGCAGTTCTTC,CASSYGGNEQFF
-,TRBD2,TRBV5-1,TRBJ2-7,18,TGCGCCAGCAGCTTGGGTCGGGGTAGCGGGGCTTCGCCCTACGAGCAGTACTTC,CASSLGRGSGASPYEQYF
-,-,TRBV4-1,TRBJ2-7,17,TGCGCCAGCAGCCAAAAGTGGATGGCTAGCTCCTACTACGAGCAGTACTTC,CASSQKWMASSYYEQYF
-,TRBD1,TRBV11-3,TRBJ2-2,17,TGTGCCAGCAGCGGATACGGACAGGGTTTACGCCCCGGGGAGCTGTTTTTT,CASSGYGQGLRPGELFF
-,-,TRBV9,TRBJ1-2,13,TGTGCCAGCAGCGTAGGGGAGGGTTATGGCTACACCTTC,CASSVGEGYGYTF
-,-,TRBV5-1,TRBJ2-5,9,TGCGCCACCAGCGACAGAATGGACTTC,CATSDRMDF
-,TRBD1,TRBV6-5,TRBJ1-2,13,TGTGCCAGCAGTTACCAAGGGGGCGGGGGCTACACCTTC,CASSYQGGGGYTF
few,-,TRBV5-1,TRBJ2-5,13,TGCGCCAGCAGCTCAGGGGCACGGGAGACCCAGTACTTC,CASSSGARETQYF
-,TRBD1,TRBV19,TRBJ1-3,18,TGTGCCAGTAGTATAGTCCGGGACAGACATTTCTCTGGAAACACCATATATTTT,CASSIVRDRHFSGNTIYF
-,-,TRBV19,TRBJ2-1,15,TGTGCCAGTAGTCTAACGGCGGGCTCCTACAATGAGCAGTTCTTC,CASSLTAGSYNEQFF
-,TRBD1,TRBV5-4,TRBJ2-2,16,TGTGCCAGCAGCTGGCCGGGACAGGGGGACACCGGGGAGCTGTTTTTT,CASSWPGQGDTGELFF
-,TRBD2,TRBV5-1,TRBJ2-3,17,TGCGTCAGCAGCTCAAGACTAGCGGGAGATGGGTCAGATACGCAGTATTTT,CVSSSRLAGDGSDTQYF
-,-,TRBV19,TRBJ1-4,18,TGTGCCAGTAGTATATATCCCACCCCAGCGACACAGGACGAAAAACTGTTTTTT,CASSIYPTPATQDEKLFF
-,-,TRBV4-1,TRBJ2-5,18,TGCGCCAGCAGCCAAGACATTCCGAGGACACTGGGGTGGAAGACCCAGTACTTC,CASSQDIPRTLGWKTQYF
-,-,TRBV10-1,TRBJ1-5,16,TGCGCCAGCAGTGAGGGCTCAGGGGCCCATGGGGGAGCCCAGCATTTT,CASSEGSGAHGGAQHF
-,TRBD2,TRBV5-4,TRBJ2-7,16,TGTGCCAGCAGCCCAAAAACTAGCGAGAGCTCCTACGAGCAGTACTTC,CASSPKTSESSYEQYF
-,TRBD1,TRBV5-1,TRBJ2-7,15,TGCGCCAGCAGCTTCGACAGGGAATATCTATACGAGCAGTACTTC,CASSFDREYLYEQYF
few,-,TRBV6-1,TRBJ2-5,13,TGTGCCAGCAGTGACGAGGAGGGAGAGACCCAGTACTTC,CASSDEEGETQYF